The 17 T cell receptor beta chains in this list originate from one sample, sequenced in a study of T cell changes during pregnancy in multiple sclerosis. Generated by immunoSEQ multiplex PCR, the TCRdb table keeps only in-frame clones and is missing some. The repertoire holds fewer than 110,000 clones, with more than 85% as singletons. The source material was peripheral blood, sampled in the second trimester of pregnancy. These receptors originate from a female donor with multiple sclerosis, enrolled in a pregnancy study.

This chain uses TRBV15 with TRBJ1-4; 7 bases agree with TRBD1. Losses at the gene ends were 0 bases for V and 5 bases for J; bases not matched to a gene: 3. Looked up from germline, CDR1 is LNHNV and CDR2 is YYDKDF (reference sequence). The length of the CDR3 is 15 residues. The CDR3 DNA reads TGTGCCACCAGCAGAGACGACAGGGACAATGAAAAACTGTTTTTT. It encodes CATSRDDRDNEKLFF. Variable domain in full (rest from reference TRBV15 and TRBJ1-4): DAMVIQNPRYQVTQFGKPVTLSCSQTLNHNVMYWYQQKSSQAPKLLFHYYDKDFNNEADTPDNFQSRRPNTSFCFLDIRSPGLGDTAMYLCATSRDDRDNEKLFFGSGTQLSVL.

This chain joins TRBV15 and TRBJ1-1; TRBD1 might be the D (5 bases). This CDR3 is 12 amino acids long. Trimming removed 5 bases at V and 5 bases at J, with 9 bases between. The V gene's germline CDR1 is LNHNV and CDR2 YYDKDF (reference sequence). The CDR3 nucleotides read TGTGCCACCAGCGGGGGGGGAACTGAAGCTTTCTTT. Amino acid sequence: CATSGGGTEAFF.

The V gene is TRBV4-1, the J gene TRBJ1-1; 12 bases agree with TRBD1. Germline V CDR1 and CDR2: MGHRA, YSYEKL. V lost 0 bases, J lost 1 base, and 15 bases stayed unmatched. CDR3 length equals 21 residues. CDR3 DNA: TGCGCCAGCAGCCAAGATTTGGGACAGGGGGCGAATAGGCTAAGGAACACTGAAGCTTTCTTT. This gives the protein CASSQDLGQGANRLRNTEAFF.

Sample share makes this clone medium-sized (0.01 to 0.1%). The V call is TRBV9, the J call TRBJ2-7, with D perhaps TRBD1 (7 bases). Germline V CDR1 and CDR2: SGDLS, YYNGEE. V lost 10 bases and J 0 bases, leaving 17 bases between the germline ends. The CDR3 extends over 14 amino acids. The CDR3 region is CALKGGGTSYEQYF. CDR3 nucleotides: TGTGCCCTCAAAGGGGGCGGGACCTCCTACGAGCAGTACTTC.

The chain carries TRBV28 and TRBJ1-5; D ambiguous. V gave up 7 bases and J gave up 5 bases, with 15 bases separating them. This CDR3 is 14 amino acids long. Germline CDR1 and CDR2: MDHEN and SYDVKM. The CDR3 spells CASTETDLDQPQHF. The CDR3, as DNA: TGTGCCAGCACCGAAACGGACTTGGATCAGCCCCAGCATTTT.

The J gene is TRBJ2-2, the V gene TRBV27; 7 bases match TRBD1. The CDR3 covers 14 residues. V was pared by 5 bases and J by 6 bases, with 6 bases of the junction left unmatched. In germline, CDR1 is MNHEY, CDR2 SMNVEV (reference sequence). CDR3: CASSTGQDSGELFF. As DNA, the CDR3 is TGTGCCAGCAGTACCGGACAGGATTCCGGGGAGCTGTTTTTT.

The chain joins TRBV19 to TRBJ1-4; D gene unclear. The CDR3 is 17 residues long. Germline V gene data show CDR1 as LNHDA and CDR2 as SQIVND (reference sequence). The V gene lost 7 bases and the J gene lost 1 base, with 19 bases spanning the gap. CDR3 bases: TGTGCCAGTACCCCATCGCAGAATGGTGTAACTAATGAAAAACTGTTTTTT. This encodes CASTPSQNGVTNEKLFF. The full variable domain, with the rest looked up from reference TRBV19 and TRBJ1-4, is DGGITQSPKYLFRKEGQNVTLSCEQNLNHDAMYWYRQDPGQGLRLIYYSQIVNDFQKGDIAEGYSVSREKKESFPLTVTSAQKNPTAFYLCASTPSQNGVTNEKLFFGSGTQLSVL.

The chain links TRBV6-1 to TRBJ1-5; D possibly corresponds to TRBD1 (6 bases). CDR3 length: 16 residues. Trimming took 8 bases from V and 0 from J, leaving 17 bases between them. Germline assignment: CDR1 MNHNS and CDR2 SASEGT. CDR3 nucleotides: TGTGCCAGCGGTGGGGGCGGCCCATATAGCAATCAGCCCCAGCATTTT. It yields the protein CASGGGGPYSNQPQHF.

V gene TRBV27 combines with J gene TRBJ2-1; D ambiguous. The CDR3 extends over 12 amino acids. V lost 4 bases and J 13 bases, leaving 14 bases between the germline ends. Germline CDR1 and CDR2: MNHEY and SMNVEV (reference sequence). The CDR3 region is CASSSLWREQFF. The CDR3 coding sequence is TGTGCCAGCAGTTCCCTTTGGAGAGAACAGTTCTTC.

CDR3 residues: CASSQAEDYWLAGDGYTF. In nucleotides, the CDR3 is TGTGCCAGCAGCCAAGCCGAAGACTACTGGCTGGCAGGAGATGGCTACACCTTC. The chain joins TRBV14 to TRBJ1-2; D remains ambiguous. Trimming pared 1 base from V and 6 bases from J, leaving 24 bases between. This CDR3 spans 18 amino acids. Per the germline V gene, CDR1 is SGHDN and CDR2 is FVKESK.

This clone occurred once. CDR3 coding DNA: TGTGCCACCAGCACGACCGAACGGTGGGCTTACGTCGAGCCTCAAGAGACCCAGTACTTC. Amino acid sequence: CATSTTERWAYVEPQETQYF. The chain recombines TRBV15 with TRBJ2-5; D remains unclear. Trimming stripped 4 bases from V and 2 bases from J, with 29 bases between. Germline V gene lookup returns CDR1 LNHNV and CDR2 YYDKDF (reference sequence). The CDR3 is 20 amino acids. The full variable domain, with the rest looked up from reference TRBV15 and TRBJ2-5, is DAMVIQNPRYQVTQFGKPVTLSCSQTLNHNVMYWYQQKSSQAPKLLFHYYDKDFNNEADTPDNFQSRRPNTSFCFLDIRSPGLGDTAMYLCATSTTERWAYVEPQETQYFGPGTRLLVL.

This clone occurred a few times. This chain connects TRBV6-5 to TRBJ1-3; D remains ambiguous. Germline assignment: CDR1 MNHEY and CDR2 SVGAGI. The CDR3 spans 14 residues. V was cut by 6 bases and J by 0 bases, with 9 bases left in between. CDR3 sequence (DNA): TGTGCCAGCAGCCCTATATCCTCTGGAAACACCATATATTTT. Translating it yields CASSPISSGNTIYF.

The chain uses TRBV5-1 and TRBJ2-5, with 9 bases fitting TRBD2. The J segment lost 5 bases and the V segment lost 0 bases, leaving 11 bases of the junction unmatched. This CDR3 comprises 17 residues. CDR1 SGHRS and CDR2 YFSETQ come from the germline V gene. The CDR3, as DNA: TGCGCCAGCAGCTTGGAGATAGCGGGAGAGGCTGGGGAGACCCAGTACTTC. This gives the protein CASSLEIAGEAGETQYF.

The rearrangement uses TRBV18 and TRBJ1-3; 9 bases agree with TRBD1. Germline CDR1 KGHSH, CDR2 LQKENI. Unmatched junction bases numbered 4, after V lost 4 bases and J lost 0 bases. This CDR3 spans 16 amino acids. DNA for the CDR3: TGTGCCAGCTCACGCTCGGGACAGGGCTCTGGAAACACCATATATTTT. Translation: CASSRSGQGSGNTIYF.

The chain couples TRBV11-1 to TRBJ1-6; 8 bases are a match to TRBD1. The CDR3 sequence is 14 residues long. The V gene end was trimmed by 5 bases and the J gene end by 10 bases; junction bases not matched to a gene: 7. Germline CDR1 is SGHAT and CDR2 is FQDESV (reference sequence). The CDR3 spells CASSPDRGASPLHF. The CDR3 nucleotides are TGTGCCAGCAGCCCTGACAGGGGCGCCTCACCCCTCCACTTT.

As for this clone: Other DNA sequences in the same sample also yield this CDR3. The rearrangement joins TRBV29-1 to TRBJ1-5; D not resolved. V was pared by 4 bases and J by 1 base, with 5 bases between. This CDR3 is 12 amino acids long. Germline lookup yields CDR1 SQVTM and CDR2 ANQGSEA. This CDR3 reads CSVGGSNQPQHF. In nucleotides, the CDR3 is TGCAGCGTTGGCGGGAGCAATCAGCCCCAGCATTTT.

CDR3 region: CASSEVQGRGGYTF. The CDR3 DNA reads TGTGCCAGCAGTGAGGTCCAGGGGCGCGGTGGCTACACCTTC. The rearrangement joins TRBV27 to TRBJ1-2; perhaps TRBD1 as D (6 bases). The CDR3 extends over 14 amino acids. The V end lost 5 bases, the J end lost 7 bases, and 17 bases lay between the germline ends. From germline, CDR1 is MNHEY and CDR2 SMNVEV (reference sequence).